The present T cell receptor (beta chain) was sequenced within a study of blood T cell repertoires in COVID-19. Produced via immunoSEQ multiplex PCR; TCRdb's table is partial and in-frame only. The sample has 65,000 to 100,000 clones, approximately 90% seen once. The clonotype originates from a man aged 45-65 years with acute or convalescent COVID-19. The specimen sequenced was peripheral blood.

This CDR3 reads CASSPRGGETQYF. The DNA for the CDR3 is TGTGCCAGCAGTCCCAGGGGCGGCGAGACCCAGTACTTC. The chain links TRBV6-6 to TRBJ2-5, with a possible D match to TRBD1 (6 bases). Trimming removed 5 bases at V and 5 bases at J, with 12 bases between. CDR1 is MNHNY and CDR2 is SVGAGI in the germline V gene (reference sequence). CDR3 length: 13 amino acids.